This T cell receptor (beta chain) was recovered during a study of T cell repertoires in cytomegalovirus infection. About the study: HLA-B-restricted CMV epitopes that are well studied, plus recently identified HLA-C-restricted ones, were used by the study. Indications of both CMV infection and matching HLA type were provided by public TCR beta signatures. Study-level findings and limits: The study found HLA-C-restricted CMV-specific TCR beta clonotypes dominating the ex vivo response. Summed frequency of shared TCR beta families picked out CMV carriers who also had the relevant HLA.

This clonotype was observed at least ten times. Its cognate antigen is unknown. One entry per CDR3 protein, called by TCRdb with MiXCR from the reads. The sample lists 700,000 to 850,000 distinct CDR3 sequences, around a third occurring once. The CDR3 totals 15 residues. V lost 0 bases and J 2 bases, leaving 8 bases between the germline ends. Germline-derived CDR1 and CDR2 are MGHRA and YSYEKL. The chain carries TRBV4-1 and TRBJ2-1; D not certain. The source of this sequence is a human donor in good health (CMV status not recorded). Some clones in this sample may be carry-over from other donors' samples. The sequencing here drew on cultured CD8+ T cells from PBMCs, taken from culture after CMV antigen stimulation. The CDR3 DNA sequence: TGCGCCAGCAGCCAAGATCAGTCAACCTACAATGAGCAGTTCTTC. Translation gives CASSQDQSTYNEQFF.